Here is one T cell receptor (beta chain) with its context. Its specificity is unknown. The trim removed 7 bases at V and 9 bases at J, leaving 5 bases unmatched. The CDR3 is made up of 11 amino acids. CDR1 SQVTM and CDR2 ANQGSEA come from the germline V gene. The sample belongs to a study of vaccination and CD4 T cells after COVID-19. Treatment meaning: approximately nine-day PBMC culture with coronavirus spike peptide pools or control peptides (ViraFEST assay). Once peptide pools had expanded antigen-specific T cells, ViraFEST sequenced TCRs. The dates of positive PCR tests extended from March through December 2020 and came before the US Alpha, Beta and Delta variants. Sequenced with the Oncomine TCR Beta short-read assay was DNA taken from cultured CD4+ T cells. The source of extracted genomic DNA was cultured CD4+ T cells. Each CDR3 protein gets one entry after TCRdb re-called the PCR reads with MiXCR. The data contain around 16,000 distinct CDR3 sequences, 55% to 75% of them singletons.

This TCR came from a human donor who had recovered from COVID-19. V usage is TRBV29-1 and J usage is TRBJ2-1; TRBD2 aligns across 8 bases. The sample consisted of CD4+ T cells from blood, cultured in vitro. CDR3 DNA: TGCAGCGACCAGCGGGAGTCTGAGCAGTTCTTC. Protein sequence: CSDQRESEQFF.